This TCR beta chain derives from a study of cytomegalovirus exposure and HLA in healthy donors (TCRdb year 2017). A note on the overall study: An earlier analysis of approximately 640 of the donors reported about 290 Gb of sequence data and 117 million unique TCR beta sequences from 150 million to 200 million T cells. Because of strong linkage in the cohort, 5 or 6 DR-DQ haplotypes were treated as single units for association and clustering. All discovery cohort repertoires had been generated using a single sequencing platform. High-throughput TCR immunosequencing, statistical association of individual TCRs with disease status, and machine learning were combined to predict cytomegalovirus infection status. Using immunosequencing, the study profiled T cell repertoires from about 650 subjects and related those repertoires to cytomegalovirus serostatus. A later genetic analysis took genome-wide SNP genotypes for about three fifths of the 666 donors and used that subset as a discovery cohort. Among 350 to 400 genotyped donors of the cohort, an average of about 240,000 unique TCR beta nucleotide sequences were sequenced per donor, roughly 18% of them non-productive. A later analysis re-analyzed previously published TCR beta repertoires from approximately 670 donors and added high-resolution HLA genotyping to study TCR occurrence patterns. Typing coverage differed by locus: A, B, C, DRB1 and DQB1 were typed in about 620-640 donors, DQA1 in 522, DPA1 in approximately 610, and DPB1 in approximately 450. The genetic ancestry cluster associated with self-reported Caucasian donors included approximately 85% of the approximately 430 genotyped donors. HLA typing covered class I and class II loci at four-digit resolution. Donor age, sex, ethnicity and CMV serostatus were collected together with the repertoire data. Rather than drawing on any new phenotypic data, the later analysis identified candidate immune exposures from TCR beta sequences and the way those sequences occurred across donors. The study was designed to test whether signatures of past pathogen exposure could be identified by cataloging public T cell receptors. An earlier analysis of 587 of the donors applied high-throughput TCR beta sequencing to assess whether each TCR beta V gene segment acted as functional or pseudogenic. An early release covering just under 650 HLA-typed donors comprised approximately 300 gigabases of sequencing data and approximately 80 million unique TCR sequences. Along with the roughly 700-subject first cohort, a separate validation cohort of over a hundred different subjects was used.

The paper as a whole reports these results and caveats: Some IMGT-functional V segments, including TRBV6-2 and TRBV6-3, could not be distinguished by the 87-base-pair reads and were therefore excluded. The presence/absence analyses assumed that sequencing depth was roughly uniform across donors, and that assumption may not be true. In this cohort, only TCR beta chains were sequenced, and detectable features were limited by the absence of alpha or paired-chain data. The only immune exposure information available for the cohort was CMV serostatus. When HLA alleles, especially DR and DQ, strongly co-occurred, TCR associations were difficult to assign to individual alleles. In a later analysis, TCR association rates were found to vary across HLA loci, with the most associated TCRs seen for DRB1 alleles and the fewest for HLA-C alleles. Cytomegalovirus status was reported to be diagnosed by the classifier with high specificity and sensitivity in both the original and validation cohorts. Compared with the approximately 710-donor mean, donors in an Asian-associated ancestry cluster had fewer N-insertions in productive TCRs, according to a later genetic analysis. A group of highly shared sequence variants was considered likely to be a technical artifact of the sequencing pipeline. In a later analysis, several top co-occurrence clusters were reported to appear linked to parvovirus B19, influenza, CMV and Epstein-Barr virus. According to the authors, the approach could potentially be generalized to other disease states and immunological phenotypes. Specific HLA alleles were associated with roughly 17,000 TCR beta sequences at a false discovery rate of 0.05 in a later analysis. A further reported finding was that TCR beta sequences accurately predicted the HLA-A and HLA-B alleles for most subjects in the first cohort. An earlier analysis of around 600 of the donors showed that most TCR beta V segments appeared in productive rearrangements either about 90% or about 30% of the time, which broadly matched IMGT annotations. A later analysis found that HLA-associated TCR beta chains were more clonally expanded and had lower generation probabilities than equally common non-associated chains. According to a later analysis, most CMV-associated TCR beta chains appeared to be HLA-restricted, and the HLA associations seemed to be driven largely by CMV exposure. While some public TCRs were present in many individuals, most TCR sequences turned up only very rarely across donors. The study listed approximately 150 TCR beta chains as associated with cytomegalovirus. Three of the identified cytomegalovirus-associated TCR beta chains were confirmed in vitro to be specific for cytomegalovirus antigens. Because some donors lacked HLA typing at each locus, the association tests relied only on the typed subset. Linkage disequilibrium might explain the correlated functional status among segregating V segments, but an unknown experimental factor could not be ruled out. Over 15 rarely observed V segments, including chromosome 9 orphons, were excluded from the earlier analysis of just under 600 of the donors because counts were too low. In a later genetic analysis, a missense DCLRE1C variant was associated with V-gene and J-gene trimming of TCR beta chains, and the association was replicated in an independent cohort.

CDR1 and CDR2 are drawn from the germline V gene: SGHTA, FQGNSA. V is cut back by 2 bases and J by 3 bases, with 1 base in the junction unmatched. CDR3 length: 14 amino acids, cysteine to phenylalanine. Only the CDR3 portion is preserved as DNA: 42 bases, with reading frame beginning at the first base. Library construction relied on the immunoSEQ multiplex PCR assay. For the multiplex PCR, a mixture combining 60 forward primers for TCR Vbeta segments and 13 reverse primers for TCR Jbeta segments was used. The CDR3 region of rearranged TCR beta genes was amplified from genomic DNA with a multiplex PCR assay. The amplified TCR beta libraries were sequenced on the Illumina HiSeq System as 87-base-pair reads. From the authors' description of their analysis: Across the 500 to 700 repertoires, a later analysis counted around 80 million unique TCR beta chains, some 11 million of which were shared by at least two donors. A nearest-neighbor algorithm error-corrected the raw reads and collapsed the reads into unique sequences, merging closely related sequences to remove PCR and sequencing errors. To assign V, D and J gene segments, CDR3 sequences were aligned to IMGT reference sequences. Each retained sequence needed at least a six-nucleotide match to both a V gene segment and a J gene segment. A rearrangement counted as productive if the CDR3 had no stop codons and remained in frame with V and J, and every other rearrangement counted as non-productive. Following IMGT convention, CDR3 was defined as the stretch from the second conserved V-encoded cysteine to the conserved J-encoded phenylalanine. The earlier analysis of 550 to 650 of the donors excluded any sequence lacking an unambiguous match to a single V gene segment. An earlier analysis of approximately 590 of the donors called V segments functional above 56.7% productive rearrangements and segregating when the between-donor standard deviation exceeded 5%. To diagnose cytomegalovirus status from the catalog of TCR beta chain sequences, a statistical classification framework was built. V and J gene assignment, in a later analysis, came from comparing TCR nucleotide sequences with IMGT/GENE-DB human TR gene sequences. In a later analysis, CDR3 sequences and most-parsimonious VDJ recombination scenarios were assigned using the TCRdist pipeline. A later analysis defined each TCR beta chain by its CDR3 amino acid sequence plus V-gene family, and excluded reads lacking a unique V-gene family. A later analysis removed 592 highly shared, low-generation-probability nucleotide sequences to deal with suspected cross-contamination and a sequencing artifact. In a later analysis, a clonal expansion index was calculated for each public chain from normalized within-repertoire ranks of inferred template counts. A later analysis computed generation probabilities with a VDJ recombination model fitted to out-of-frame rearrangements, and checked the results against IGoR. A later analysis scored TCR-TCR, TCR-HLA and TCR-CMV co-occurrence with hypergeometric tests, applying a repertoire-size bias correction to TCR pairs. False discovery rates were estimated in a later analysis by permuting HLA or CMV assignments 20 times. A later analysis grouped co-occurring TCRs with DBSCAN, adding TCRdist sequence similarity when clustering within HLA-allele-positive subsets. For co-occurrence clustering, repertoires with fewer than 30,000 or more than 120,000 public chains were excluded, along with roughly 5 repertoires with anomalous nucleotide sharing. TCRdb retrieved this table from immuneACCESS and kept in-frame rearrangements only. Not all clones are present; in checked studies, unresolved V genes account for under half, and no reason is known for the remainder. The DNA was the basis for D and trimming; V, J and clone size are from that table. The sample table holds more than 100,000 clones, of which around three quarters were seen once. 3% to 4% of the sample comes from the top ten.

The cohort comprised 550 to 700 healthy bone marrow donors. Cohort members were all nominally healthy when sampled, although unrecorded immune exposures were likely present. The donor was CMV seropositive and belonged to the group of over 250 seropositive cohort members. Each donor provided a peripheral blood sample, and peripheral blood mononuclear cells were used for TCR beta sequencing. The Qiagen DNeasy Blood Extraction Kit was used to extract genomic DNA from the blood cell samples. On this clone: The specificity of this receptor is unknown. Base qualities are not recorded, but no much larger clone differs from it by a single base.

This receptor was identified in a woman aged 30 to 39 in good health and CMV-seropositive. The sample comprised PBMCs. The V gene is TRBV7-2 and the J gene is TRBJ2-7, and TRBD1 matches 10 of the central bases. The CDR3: CASSLRTGGYEQYF. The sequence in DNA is TGTGCCAGCAGCTTAAGGACAGGGGGCTACGAGCAGTACTTC. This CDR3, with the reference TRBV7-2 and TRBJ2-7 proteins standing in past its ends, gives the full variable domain GAGVSQSPSNKVTEKGKDVELRCDPISGHTALYWYRQSLGQGLEFLIYFQGNSAPDKSGLPSDRFSAERTGGSVSTLTIQRTQQEDSAVYLCASSLRTGGYEQYFGPGTRLTVT.